The 7 T cell receptor beta chains below come from one sample, sequenced in a study of monozygotic twins with inflammatory bowel disease. Reprocessing the 5' RACE reads, TCRdb reports a single entry for every CDR3 protein and omits DNA. This repertoire includes over 120,000 distinct CDR3 sequences. Sequencing used blood. The receptors were sampled from a human donor with ulcerative colitis or Crohn's disease, or a healthy co-twin of an affected twin (not recorded which).

The chain is built from TRBV5-1 and TRBJ2-3; TCRdb names TRBD1, which stays unverified in the absence of DNA. CDR3 size: 16 residues. The germline V gene has CDR1 SGHRS and CDR2 YFSETQ. The CDR3 spells CASSRTGDPSTDTQYF.

V usage is TRBV11-2 and J usage is TRBJ2-3; TCRdb calls TRBD1, which cannot be checked without DNA. The CDR3 is 15 residues long. In germline, CDR1 is SGHAT, CDR2 FQNNGV. The CDR3 sequence is CASSLNPTGGDTQYF. The complete variable domain, with remaining parts taken from reference TRBV11-2 and TRBJ2-3, reads EAGVAQSPRYKIIEKRQSVAFWCNPISGHATLYWYQQILGQGPKLLIQFQNNGVVDDSQLPKDRFSAERLKGVDSTLKIQPAKLEDSAVYLCASSLNPTGGDTQYFGPGTRLTVL.

The gene calls are TRBV7-3 and TRBJ2-7. The CDR3 runs to 14 residues. Germline CDR1 reads SGHTA; CDR2 reads FQGTGA. The CDR3 loop is CSSSPTGSSYEQYF.

This sequence joins TRBV28 and TRBJ2-5. The CDR3 runs 12 residues. Germline CDR1 is MDHEN and CDR2 is SYDVKM. The CDR3 region is CASSLAIETQYF.

This chain joins TRBV21-1 and TRBJ1-5; TCRdb selects TRBD1, and the lack of DNA leaves this call unchecked. TRBV21-1 is marked as a pseudogene. This CDR3 region has 17 residues. The CDR3 loop is CASSTHSGPGSNQPQHF.

The CDR3 reads CATSDHRDTAKREQYF. The chain links TRBV24-1 to TRBJ2-7; TCRdb names TRBD1, which stays unverified in the absence of DNA. There are 16 residues in the CDR3. In germline, CDR1 is KGHDR, CDR2 SFDVKD.

The chain is built from TRBV19 and TRBJ2-7. The germline gives CDR1 LNHDA, CDR2 SQIVND (reference sequence). The CDR3 consists of 13 residues. The CDR3 sequence: CASSMDRPYEQYF.